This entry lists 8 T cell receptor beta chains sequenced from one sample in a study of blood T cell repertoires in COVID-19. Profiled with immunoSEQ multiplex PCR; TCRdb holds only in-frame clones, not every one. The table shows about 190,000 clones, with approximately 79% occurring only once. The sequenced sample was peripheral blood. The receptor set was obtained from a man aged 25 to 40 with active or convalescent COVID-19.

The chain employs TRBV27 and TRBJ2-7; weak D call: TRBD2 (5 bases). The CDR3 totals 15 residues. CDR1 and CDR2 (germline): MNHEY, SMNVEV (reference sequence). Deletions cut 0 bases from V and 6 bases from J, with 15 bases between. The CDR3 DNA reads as TGTGCCAGCAGTTTATCTGGGGTGGTAGCGATCGAGCAGTACTTC. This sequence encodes CASSLSGVVAIEQYF.

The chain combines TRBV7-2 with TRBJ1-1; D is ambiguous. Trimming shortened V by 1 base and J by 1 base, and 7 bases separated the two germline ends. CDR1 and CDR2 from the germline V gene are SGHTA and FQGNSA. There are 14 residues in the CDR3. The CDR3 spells CASSLVPRNTEAFF. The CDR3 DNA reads TGTGCCAGCAGCTTAGTGCCTAGGAACACTGAAGCTTTCTTT.

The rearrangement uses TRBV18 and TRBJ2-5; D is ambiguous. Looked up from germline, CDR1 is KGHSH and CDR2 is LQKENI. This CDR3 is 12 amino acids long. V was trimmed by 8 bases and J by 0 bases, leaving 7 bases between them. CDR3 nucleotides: TGTGCCAGCAGCCACTACCAAGAGACCCAGTACTTC. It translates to CASSHYQETQYF.

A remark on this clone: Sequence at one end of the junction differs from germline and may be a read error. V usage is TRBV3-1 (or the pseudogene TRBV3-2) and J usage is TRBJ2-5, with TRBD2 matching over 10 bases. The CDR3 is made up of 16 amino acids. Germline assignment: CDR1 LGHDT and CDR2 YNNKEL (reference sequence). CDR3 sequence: CARSHSKAGGGETQYF. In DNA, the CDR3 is TGTGCCCGCAGCCATTCCAAAGCGGGGGGGGGAGAGACCCAGTACTTC.

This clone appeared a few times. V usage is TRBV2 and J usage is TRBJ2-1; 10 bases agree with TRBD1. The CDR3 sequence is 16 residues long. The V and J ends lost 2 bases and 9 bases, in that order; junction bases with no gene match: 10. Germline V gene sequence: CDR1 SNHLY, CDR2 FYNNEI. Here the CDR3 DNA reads TGTGCCAGCAGTGAACGTGTGACAGGGGGCAGGGGTGAGCAGTTCTTC. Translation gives CASSERVTGGRGEQFF. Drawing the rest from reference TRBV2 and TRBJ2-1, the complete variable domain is EPEVTQTPSHQVTQMGQEVILRCVPISNHLYFYWYRQILGQKVEFLVSFYNNEISEKSEIFDDQFSVERPDGSNFTLKIRSTKLEDSAMYFCASSERVTGGRGEQFFGPGTRLTVL.

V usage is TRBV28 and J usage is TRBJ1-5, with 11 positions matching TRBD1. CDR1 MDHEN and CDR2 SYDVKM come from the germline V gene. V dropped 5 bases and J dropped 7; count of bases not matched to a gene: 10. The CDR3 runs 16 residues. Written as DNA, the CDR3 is TGTGCCAGCAGTCCCCCGGACAGGGGGCTTAACCAGCCCCAGCATTTT. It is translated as CASSPPDRGLNQPQHF.

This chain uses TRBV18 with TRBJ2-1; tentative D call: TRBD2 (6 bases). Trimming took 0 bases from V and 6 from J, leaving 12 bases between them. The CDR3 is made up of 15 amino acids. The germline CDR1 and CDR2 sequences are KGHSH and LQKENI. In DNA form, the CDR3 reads TGTGCCAGCTCACCACCAGTTAGCGGATTCAATGAGCAGTTCTTC. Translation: CASSPPVSGFNEQFF.

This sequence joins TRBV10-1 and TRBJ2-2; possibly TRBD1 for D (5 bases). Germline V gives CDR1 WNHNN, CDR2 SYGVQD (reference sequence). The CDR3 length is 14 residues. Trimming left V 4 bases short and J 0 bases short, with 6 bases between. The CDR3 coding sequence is TGCGCCAGCAGTGGGGGCACGAACACCGGGGAGCTGTTTTTT. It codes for CASSGGTNTGELFF.